These 2 T cell receptor beta chains came from one sample sequenced in a study of blood T cells in healthy people across ages. Combining a sample-barcoded 5' primer with a J-beta primer mix, a second PCR ran for roughly 7 to 11 cycles. TCRdb analysed the 5' RACE reads with MiXCR anew, one entry per CDR3 protein. The sample includes roughly 1.7 million distinct CDR3 sequences, about 31% of them seen just once. Specimen: blood. The receptor set was obtained from a woman younger than 45 in good health.

As concerns this clonotype: This may be a read error: a much more frequent sequence differs by one nucleotide. This rearrangement joins TRBV4-1 to TRBJ2-1, with TRBD2 as a possible D gene (5 bases). Germline V gene sequence: CDR1 MGHRA, CDR2 YSYEKL. The V end was cut by 0 bases, the J end by 9 bases, with 18 bases between. This CDR3 region has 16 residues. In nucleotides, the CDR3 is TGCGCCAGCAGCCAAGATCCACTAGGACTGGGGAGTGAGCAGTTCTTC. Translation gives CASSQDPLGLGSEQFF.

The rearrangement joins TRBV3-1 to TRBJ2-3, with 12 bases aligning to TRBD2. V shed 7 bases, J shed 7 bases, and the junction held 9 bases outside the gene matches. CDR3 length: 15 residues. The germline V gene encodes CDR1 LGHDT and CDR2 YNNKEL (reference sequence). CDR3 amino acids: CASTRTSGEVNTQYF. The CDR3 region has the DNA TGTGCCAGCACCCGGACTAGCGGGGAGGTAAATACGCAGTATTTT.